The rows below give T cell receptor beta chains drawn from one sample of a study of T cell responses to AZD1222 COVID-19 vaccine. Using immunoSEQ multiplex PCR, the repertoire was profiled, and TCRdb retains in-frame clones only, with some absent. The sample lists approximately 110,000 clones; over 75% were seen once. The sequences come from peripheral blood, collected on day 0 of AZD1222 vaccination. Receptor source: an adult in good health. Each CDR3 is given with its conserved first and last residue. Fields, in order: V gene, J gene, clone size, D gene, CDR3 protein, CDR3 DNA. The D gene is left open where the match is weak. Only some rows state a clone size, as once, few, many or a class for expanded clones.

TRBV5-1	TRBJ1-1	-	-	CASSLVSPNTEAFF	TGCGCCAGCAGCTTGGTATCCCCGAACACTGAAGCTTTCTTT
TRBV12-5	TRBJ2-5	-	-	CASGLGTREGETQYF	TGTGCTAGTGGTTTGGGAACGAGGGAAGGGGAGACCCAGTACTTC
TRBV14	TRBJ2-2	-	-	CASSQLSPVRLRHTGELFF	TGTGCCAGCAGCCAATTATCTCCGGTTCGCCTCCGCCACACCGGGGAGCTGTTTTTT
TRBV7-9	TRBJ2-1	-	-	CASSPQPGRSSYNEQFF	TGTGCCAGCAGCCCCCAGCCGGGCCGTAGCTCCTACAATGAGCAGTTCTTC
TRBV5-4	TRBJ1-2	-	TRBD1	CASSLGDRGLNYGYTF	TGTGCCAGCAGCTTGGGGGACAGGGGGCTCAACTATGGCTACACCTTC
TRBV7-9	TRBJ1-1	-	-	CASSPRGGLNTEAFF	TGTGCCAGCAGCCCTCGAGGGGGGTTGAACACTGAAGCTTTCTTT
TRBV10-3	TRBJ1-3	-	-	CAISATMAGTGNTIYF	TGTGCCATCAGTGCCACCATGGCGGGCACTGGAAACACCATATATTTT
TRBV19	TRBJ1-3	-	-	CASSLDGISGNTIYF	TGTGCCAGTAGTCTCGACGGGATCTCTGGAAACACCATATATTTT
TRBV5-1	TRBJ2-1	once	TRBD2	CASSLSVAGAAAGNEQFF	TGCGCCAGCAGCTTGAGCGTGGCGGGAGCCGCCGCGGGGAATGAGCAGTTCTTC
TRBV10-3	TRBJ1-5	-	-	CASMDRGNQPQHF	TGTGCCTCCATGGATAGGGGCAATCAGCCCCAGCATTTT
TRBV30	TRBJ2-3	-	TRBD1	CAWSAGTGGNTDTQYF	TGTGCCTGGAGCGCCGGGACAGGGGGAAACACAGATACGCAGTATTTT
TRBV14	TRBJ1-1	-	-	CASSQVGTALEAFF	TGTGCCAGCAGCCAAGTTGGGACGGCCCTTGAAGCTTTCTTT
TRBV6-1	TRBJ1-5	-	-	CASSEAQGGYQPQHF	TGTGCCAGCAGTGAAGCACAGGGAGGTTATCAGCCCCAGCATTTT
TRBV9	TRBJ1-3	-	-	CASSGPSGNTIYF	TGTGCCAGCAGCGGTCCCTCTGGAAACACCATATATTTT
TRBV4-2	TRBJ1-6	many	-	CASSQVQIAGSPLHF	TGTGCCAGCAGCCAAGTCCAAATCGCTGGTTCACCCCTCCACTTT
TRBV28	TRBJ2-5	-	-	CASSIATGREGTQYF	TGTGCCAGCAGTATAGCCACAGGGCGAGAGGGGACCCAGTACTTC
TRBV30	TRBJ1-1	-	-	CAWSVKKMNTEAFF	TGTGCCTGGAGTGTTAAGAAAATGAACACTGAAGCTTTCTTT
TRBV5-4	TRBJ2-3	-	-	CASGDHRGVTDTQYF	TGTGCCAGCGGGGACCACCGTGGGGTCACAGATACGCAGTATTTT
TRBV2	TRBJ2-2	-	-	CASSEGGRATGELFF	TGTGCCAGCAGTGAAGGGGGGAGAGCCACCGGGGAGCTGTTTTTT
TRBV19	TRBJ1-5	-	-	CASSKAYSNQPQHF	TGTGCCAGTAGTAAGGCATATAGCAATCAGCCCCAGCATTTT
TRBV5-1	TRBJ2-3	-	TRBD2	CASSLVAGVRRVTDTQYF	TGCGCCAGCAGCTTGGTGGCGGGAGTGAGGAGGGTCACAGATACGCAGTATTTT
TRBV6-2/TRBV6-3	TRBJ2-3	-	TRBD2	CASSSTTSGLADTQYF	TGTGCCAGCAGTTCCACGACTAGCGGGTTGGCAGATACGCAGTATTTT
TRBV6-6	TRBJ1-1	-	-	CASSPDGGNTEAFF	TGTGCCAGCAGTCCTGATGGAGGGAACACTGAAGCTTTCTTT
TRBV7-2	TRBJ2-2	-	-	CASSLEAGSSTGELFF	TGTGCCAGCAGCTTAGAGGCAGGGTCGAGCACCGGGGAGCTGTTTTTT
TRBV6-2/TRBV6-3	TRBJ2-1	-	TRBD1	CASSLTGYEQFF	TGTGCCAGCAGTCTGACAGGGTATGAGCAGTTCTTC
TRBV18	TRBJ1-5	-	-	CASSRGPGDQPQHF	TGTGCCAGCTCACGGGGCCCGGGGGATCAGCCCCAGCATTTT
TRBV10-3	TRBJ2-2	-	-	CAISGRADGELFF	TGTGCCATCAGTGGGAGGGCCGATGGGGAGCTGTTTTTT